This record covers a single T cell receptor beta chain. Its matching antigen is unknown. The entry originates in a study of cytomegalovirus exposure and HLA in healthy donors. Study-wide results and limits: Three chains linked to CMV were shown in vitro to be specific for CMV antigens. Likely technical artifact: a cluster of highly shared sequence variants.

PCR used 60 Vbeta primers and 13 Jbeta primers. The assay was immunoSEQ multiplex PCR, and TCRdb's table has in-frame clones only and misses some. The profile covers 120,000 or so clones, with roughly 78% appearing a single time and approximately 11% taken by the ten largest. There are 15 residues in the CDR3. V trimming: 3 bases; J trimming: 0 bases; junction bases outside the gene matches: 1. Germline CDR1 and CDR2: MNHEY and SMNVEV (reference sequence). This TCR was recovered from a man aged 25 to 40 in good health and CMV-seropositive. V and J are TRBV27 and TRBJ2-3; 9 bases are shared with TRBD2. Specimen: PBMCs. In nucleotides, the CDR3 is TGTGCCAGCAGTTTTAGCGGGAGAAGCACAGATACGCAGTATTTT. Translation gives CASSFSGRSTDTQYF.